Detailed here is one TCR beta chain. V was clipped by 1 base and J by 5 bases, with 9 bases between them. The V gene's germline CDR1 is SGHTA and CDR2 FQGTGA. This CDR3 is 14 amino acids long. This record belongs to a study of T cells after yellow fever vaccination. TCRdb itself ran the 5' RACE reads through MiXCR, one entry per CDR3 protein. The table records 150,000 to 200,000 distinct CDR3 sequences, roughly 6.4% of them present only once. This chain connects TRBV7-3 to TRBJ2-1; D remains ambiguous. Sequenced material: CD4+ T cells sorted from PBMCs, taken on the day of the first yellow fever vaccination. The receptor was isolated from a man aged 18-30 years who received the YFV17D yellow fever vaccine. The CDR3 here is CASSLNRLNNEQFF. In DNA, the CDR3 is TGTGCCAGCAGCTTAAACCGGCTTAACAATGAGCAGTTCTTC. The whole variable domain, filled in from reference TRBV7-3 and TRBJ2-1, reads GAGVSQTPSNKVTEKGKYVELRCDPISGHTALYWYRQSLGQGPEFLIYFQGTGAADDSGLPNDRFFAVRPEGSVSTLKIQRTERGDSAVYLCASSLNRLNNEQFFGPGTRLTVL.